Included here is one T cell receptor (beta chain) sequence, with context. The clone's antigen remains unknown. No per-base quality is available; no much larger clone lies one base away. The record originates from a study of OX40 agonist ivuxolimab in advanced cancers. Notes on the research overall: The costimulatory receptor OX40 (CD134) was targeted by ivuxolimab, a fully human IgG2 agonistic monoclonal antibody. Intravenous ivuxolimab was administered to patients every 2 weeks at six dose levels: 0.01, 0.1, 0.3, 1.5, 3 and 10 mg/kg. Of the approximately 50 dose-escalation patients, hepatocellular carcinoma was present in approximately 20, melanoma in around 15, renal cell carcinoma in 9 and head and neck cancer in 9. A male proportion of roughly 85% and a mean age of approximately 55 years, ranging from roughly 23 to 79, were recorded for the dose-escalation cohort. Patients were allowed to have had prior anti-PD-1, anti-PD-L1 or anti-CTLA-4 therapy, and 40% of the dose-escalation patients had been treated with checkpoint inhibitors. Three dose-escalation patients achieved partial responses, one with hepatocellular carcinoma and two with cutaneous melanoma. The point of sequencing TCRbeta in the periphery was to test whether ivuxolimab changed TCR sequence diversity and drove clonal T-cell expansion. The paper describes the monotherapy dose-escalation part (N ≈ 52 patients) of the phase I trial of ivuxolimab.

Genomic DNA was isolated from the sorted cells so that the TCRbeta CDR3 region could be sequenced. TCRbeta CDR3 regions were sequenced using the immunoSEQ Assay. TCRdb took this table from immuneACCESS and kept in-frame rearrangements with V and J called. Such tables lack part of the clones; where checked against another copy, unresolved V genes explain under half of the gap, and the rest is unexplained. This sample comprises almost 80,000 clones, 80% to 90% of them detected only once. The ten most abundant clones make up 0.2% to 0.3% of the sample. Broader findings and caveats from the paper: On average, CD8+ T cells showed more expanded clones than CD4+ T cells after ivuxolimab. The antigen specificity of the peripheral T cells that underwent clonal expansion was not determined. Low levels of normalized T-cell clonal expansion were also seen in some nonresponding patients. Partial responders in the 0.1-3.0 mg/kg groups had among the lowest normalized peripheral clonal expansion, especially among CD8+ T cells. At doses of 0.1 to 3.0 mg/kg, clonal expansion of both CD4+ and CD8+ T cells in blood was seen between baseline and week 6.

The CDR3 sequence holds 15 residues, the cysteine and phenylalanine included. The DNA shown is the 45-base CDR3, in frame from base 1. CDR1 and CDR2, looked up from the germline V gene (reference sequence), are SGHNT and YYREEE. The germline V and J ends show losses of 4 bases and 4 bases respectively, and no gene match explains 10 bases of the junction. The trial excluded patients who had a history of autoimmune disease or who were on systemic immunosuppression. In every dose cohort, peripheral blood was drawn for TCR sequencing at baseline, cycle 4 day 1, and cycle 7 day 1. The samples were taken from a phase I, first-in-human, multicenter, open-label dose-escalation trial of ivuxolimab. The trial enrolled adults with locally advanced or metastatic head and neck squamous cell, hepatocellular, melanoma or renal cell carcinoma. Before TCR sequencing, CD4+ T cells and CD8+ T cells were sorted from peripheral blood as separate populations.

This TCR derives from an adult with an advanced solid tumor such as melanoma, head and neck, liver or kidney cancer. The source material was CD4+ or CD8+ T cells sorted from blood, sampled in a trial of the OX40 agonist ivuxolimab. The chain links TRBV5-4 with TRBJ2-7; TRBD1 agrees with 8 junctional bases. The CDR3 amino acid sequence is: CASSPTGQGTYEQYF. The nucleotide sequence is given as TGTGCCAGCAGCCCGACCGGACAGGGAACGTACGAGCAGTACTTC.